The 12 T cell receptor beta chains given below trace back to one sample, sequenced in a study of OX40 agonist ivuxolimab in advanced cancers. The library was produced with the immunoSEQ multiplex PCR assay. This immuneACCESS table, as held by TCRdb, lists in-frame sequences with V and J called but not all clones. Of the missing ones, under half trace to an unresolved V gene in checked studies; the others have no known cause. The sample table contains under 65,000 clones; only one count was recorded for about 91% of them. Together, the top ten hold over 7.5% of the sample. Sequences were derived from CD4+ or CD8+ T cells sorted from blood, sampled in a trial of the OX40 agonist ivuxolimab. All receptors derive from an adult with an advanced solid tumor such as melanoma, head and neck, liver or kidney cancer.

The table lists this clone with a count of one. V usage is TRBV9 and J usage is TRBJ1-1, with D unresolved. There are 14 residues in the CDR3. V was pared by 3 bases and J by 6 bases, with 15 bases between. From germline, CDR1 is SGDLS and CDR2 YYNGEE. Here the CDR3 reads CASSALVETPEAFF. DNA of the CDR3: TGTGCCAGCAGCGCGTTGGTCGAGACCCCTGAAGCTTTCTTT.

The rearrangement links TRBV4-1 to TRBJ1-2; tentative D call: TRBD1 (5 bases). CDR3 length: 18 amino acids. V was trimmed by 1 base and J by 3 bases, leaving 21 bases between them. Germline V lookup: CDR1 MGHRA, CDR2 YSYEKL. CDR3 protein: CASSQVGEEGRSYYGYTF. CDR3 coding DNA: TGCGCCAGCAGCCAAGTTGGGGAGGAGGGGCGCTCTTACTATGGCTACACCTTC.

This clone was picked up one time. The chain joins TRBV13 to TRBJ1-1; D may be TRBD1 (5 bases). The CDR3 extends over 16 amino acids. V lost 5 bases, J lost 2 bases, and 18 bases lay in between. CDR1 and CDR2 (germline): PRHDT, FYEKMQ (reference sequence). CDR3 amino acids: CASSPDQGFVNTEAFF. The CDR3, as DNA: TGTGCCAGCAGCCCAGACCAGGGTTTTGTAAACACTGAAGCTTTCTTT.

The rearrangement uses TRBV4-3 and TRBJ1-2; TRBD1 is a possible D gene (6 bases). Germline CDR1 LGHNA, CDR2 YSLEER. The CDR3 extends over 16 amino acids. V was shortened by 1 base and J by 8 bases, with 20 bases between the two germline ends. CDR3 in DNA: TGCGCCAGCAGCCAAGTAGTTCTTGGGGGGGCGATCGGCTACACCTTC. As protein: CASSQVVLGGAIGYTF.

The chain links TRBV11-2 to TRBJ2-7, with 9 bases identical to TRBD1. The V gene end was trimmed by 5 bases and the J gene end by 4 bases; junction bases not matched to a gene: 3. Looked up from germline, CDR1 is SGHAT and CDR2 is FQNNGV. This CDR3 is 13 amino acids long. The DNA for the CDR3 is TGTGCCAGCAGCATGGGACAGGGTTACGAGCAGTACTTC. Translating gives CASSMGQGYEQYF. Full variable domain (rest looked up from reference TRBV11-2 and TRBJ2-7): EAGVAQSPRYKIIEKRQSVAFWCNPISGHATLYWYQQILGQGPKLLIQFQNNGVVDDSQLPKDRFSAERLKGVDSTLKIQPAKLEDSAVYLCASSMGQGYEQYFGPGTRLTVT.

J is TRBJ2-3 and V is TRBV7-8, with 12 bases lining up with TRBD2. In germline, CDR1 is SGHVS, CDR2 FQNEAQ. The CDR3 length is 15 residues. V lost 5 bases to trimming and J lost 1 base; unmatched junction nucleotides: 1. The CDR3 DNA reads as TGTGCCAGCAGCCGGACTAGCGGGGGCACAGATACGCAGTATTTT. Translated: CASSRTSGGTDTQYF.

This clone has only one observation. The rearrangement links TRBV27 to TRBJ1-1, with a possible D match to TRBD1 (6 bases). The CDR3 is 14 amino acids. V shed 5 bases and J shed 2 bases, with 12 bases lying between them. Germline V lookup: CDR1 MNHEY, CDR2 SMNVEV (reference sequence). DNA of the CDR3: TGTGCCAGCAGTCAAGGACAGCTCAACACTGAAGCTTTCTTT. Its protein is CASSQGQLNTEAFF.

The CDR3 reads CASSPDRGSSGEKLFF. CDR3 DNA sequence: TGTGCCAGCAGCCCGGACAGGGGGTCAAGTGGGGAAAAACTGTTTTTT. The V call is TRBV7-9, the J call TRBJ1-4; 10 bases align to TRBD1. The junction had 11 bases not matched to a gene; V was cut back by 5 bases and J by 8 bases. Germline CDR1 SEHNR, CDR2 FQNEAQ (reference sequence). This CDR3 spans 16 amino acids.

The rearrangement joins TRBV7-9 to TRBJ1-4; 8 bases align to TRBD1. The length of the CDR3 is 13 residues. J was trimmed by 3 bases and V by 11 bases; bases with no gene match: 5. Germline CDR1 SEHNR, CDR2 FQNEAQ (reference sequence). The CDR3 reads CASRQGPNEKLFF. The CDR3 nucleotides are TGTGCCTCACGACAGGGGCCTAATGAAAAACTGTTTTTT.

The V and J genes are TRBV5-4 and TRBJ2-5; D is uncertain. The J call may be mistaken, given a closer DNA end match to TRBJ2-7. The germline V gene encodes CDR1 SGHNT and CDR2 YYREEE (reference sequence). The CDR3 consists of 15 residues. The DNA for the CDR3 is TGTGCCAGCAGCAGTGGGCACCAGGCTTCCTACGAGCAGTACTTC. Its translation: CASSSGHQASYEQYF.

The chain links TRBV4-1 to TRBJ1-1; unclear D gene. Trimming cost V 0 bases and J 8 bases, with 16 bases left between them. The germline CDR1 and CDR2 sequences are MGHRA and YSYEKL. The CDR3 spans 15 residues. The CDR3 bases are TGCGCCAGCAGCCAAGATCTTTTGAAGAAGGCAGAAGCTTTCTTT. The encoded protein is CASSQDLLKKAEAFF.

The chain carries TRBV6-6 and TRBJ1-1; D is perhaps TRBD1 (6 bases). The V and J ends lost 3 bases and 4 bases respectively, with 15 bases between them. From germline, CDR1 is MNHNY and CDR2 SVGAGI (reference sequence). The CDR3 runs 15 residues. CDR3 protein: CASSYGGGPGTEAFF. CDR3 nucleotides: TGTGCCAGCAGTTATGGGGGGGGCCCCGGCACTGAAGCTTTCTTT.